This T cell receptor (beta chain) is drawn from a study of OX40 agonist ivuxolimab in advanced cancers. Overall study context: Prior therapy, whether anti-PD-1, anti-PD-L1 or anti-CTLA-4, was allowed, and less than 45% had some. Whole-study findings and limits: Clonal expansion by week 6 occurred in CD4+ and CD8+ blood T cells (at 0.1 to 3.0 mg/kg).

A word on this clone: The target antigen is unknown.

CDR3 length: 16 amino acids. Per germline, CDR1 SEHNR and CDR2 FQNEAQ (reference sequence). V lost 7 bases and J lost 2, with 19 bases in between. Clones were sequenced by immunoSEQ multiplex PCR, and TCRdb holds only the in-frame ones, with some missing. The table has around 80,000 clones, about 88% seen once; the top ten hold approximately 0.99%. The clonotype was recovered from an adult with an advanced solid tumor such as melanoma, head and neck, liver or kidney cancer. Specimen: CD4+ or CD8+ T cells sorted from blood, collected in a trial of the OX40 agonist ivuxolimab. The chain has TRBV7-9 and TRBJ2-3; perhaps TRBD1 as D (6 bases). For the CDR3, the DNA is TGTGCCAGCATCCGAGAGGGGACATCTTTCACAGATACGCAGTATTTT. This encodes CASIREGTSFTDTQYF.